The clone carrying this T cell receptor (beta chain) was picked up many times. TCRdb recomputed calls from the RACE reads with MiXCR, one row per CDR3 protein. The sample carries 95,000 or so distinct CDR3 sequences, 10% to 12% recorded once. These data belong to a study of human T cells and chemical hapten exposure. For the study at large: For sensitization, 2% DPC was applied to a roughly 2 cm by roughly 2 cm patch of upper inner arm skin.

The sample's time point: patch test 2, 6 weeks after DPC sensitization. Sample treatment: therapeutic diphenylcyclopropenone sensitization with weekly scalp DPC. The starting material was whole blood, obtained in connection with sensitization to the hapten diphenylcyclopropenone (DPC). This receptor was obtained from a woman aged 40 to 50 with alopecia areata. Some clones in this sample may be carry-over from other donors' samples.

The CDR3 coding sequence is TGTGCCAGCAGTGACGAATGGACTAGCGAACACAATGAGCAGTTCTTC. It is translated as CASSDEWTSEHNEQFF. The chain employs TRBV6-1 and TRBJ2-1; 9 bases map to TRBD2. The CDR3 length is 16 residues. The trim removed 3 bases at V and 5 bases at J, leaving 8 bases unmatched. CDR1 is MNHNS, CDR2 SASEGT, per germline.